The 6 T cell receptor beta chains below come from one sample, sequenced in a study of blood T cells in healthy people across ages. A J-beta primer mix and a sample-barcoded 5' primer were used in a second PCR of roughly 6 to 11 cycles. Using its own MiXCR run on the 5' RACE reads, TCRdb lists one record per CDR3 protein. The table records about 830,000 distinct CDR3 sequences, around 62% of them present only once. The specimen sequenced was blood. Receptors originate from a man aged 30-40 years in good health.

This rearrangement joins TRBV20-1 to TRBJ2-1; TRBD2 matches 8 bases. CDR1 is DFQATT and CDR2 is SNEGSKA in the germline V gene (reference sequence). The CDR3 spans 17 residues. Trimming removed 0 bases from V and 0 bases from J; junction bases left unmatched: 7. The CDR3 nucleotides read TGCAGTGCTAGAGAAGAGCGGGGGCTAAGCTCCTACAATGAGCAGTTCTTC. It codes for CSAREERGLSSYNEQFF.

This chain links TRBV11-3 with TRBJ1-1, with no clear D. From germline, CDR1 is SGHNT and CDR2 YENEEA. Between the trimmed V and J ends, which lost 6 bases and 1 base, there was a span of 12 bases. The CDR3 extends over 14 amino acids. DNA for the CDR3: TGTGCCAGCAGTCTAGGTGGTAAGAACACTGAAGCTTTCTTT. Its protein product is CASSLGGKNTEAFF.

CDR3 DNA: TGCAGTGCTATAGCACGACCCCCTGGAGGGCAGTTCTTC. Translation gives CSAIARPPGGQFF. The chain recombines TRBV20-1 with TRBJ2-1; a possible D gene is TRBD2 (5 bases). Germline V gene sequence: CDR1 DFQATT, CDR2 SNEGSKA (reference sequence). Trimming removed 4 bases at V and 12 bases at J, with 19 bases between. This CDR3 comprises 13 residues.

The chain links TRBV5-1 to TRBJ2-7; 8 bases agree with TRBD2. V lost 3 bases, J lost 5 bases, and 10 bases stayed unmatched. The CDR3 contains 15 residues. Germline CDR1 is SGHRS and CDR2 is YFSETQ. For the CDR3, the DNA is TGCGCCAGCAGCTCGACTAGCGTCCCTGGCCACGAGCAGTACTTC. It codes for CASSSTSVPGHEQYF.

For the CDR3, the DNA is TGTGCCAGCAGTTATGAGAACACTGAAGCTTTCTTT. Residues: CASSYENTEAFF. V gene TRBV28 combines with J gene TRBJ1-1; no firm D call. Germline CDR1 reads MDHEN; CDR2 reads SYDVKM. V lost 4 bases and J 1 base, leaving 4 bases between the germline ends. The CDR3 length is 12 residues. Complete variable domain (other parts from reference TRBV28 and TRBJ1-1): DVKVTQSSRYLVKRTGEKVFLECVQDMDHENMFWYRQDPGLGLRLIYFSYDVKMKEKGDIPEGYSVSREKKERFSLILESASTNQTSMYLCASSYENTEAFFGQGTRLTVV.

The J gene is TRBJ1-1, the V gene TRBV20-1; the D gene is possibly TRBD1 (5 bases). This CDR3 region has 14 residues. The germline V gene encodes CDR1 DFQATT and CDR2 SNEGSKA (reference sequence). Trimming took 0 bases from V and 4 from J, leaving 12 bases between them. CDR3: CSARDSGAFTEAFF. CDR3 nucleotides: TGCAGTGCTAGAGATAGTGGGGCGTTCACTGAAGCTTTCTTT.